The next 23 T cell receptor beta chains were all read from a single sample in a study of blood T cell repertoires in COVID-19. Method: immunoSEQ multiplex PCR; TCRdb's copy keeps in-frame clones and lacks some. The table has some 71,000 clones, 90% seen once; the top ten hold roughly 4.8%. Sequences were obtained from peripheral blood. The source of these receptors is a man over 45 with acute or convalescent COVID-19.

The chain employs TRBV7-9 and TRBJ1-2, with 10 bases aligning to TRBD1. From germline, CDR1 is SEHNR and CDR2 FQNEAQ (reference sequence). This CDR3 has 15 amino acids. V lost 6 bases, J lost 3 bases, and 7 bases stayed unmatched. The CDR3 DNA is TGTGCCAGCAGACGGACAGGGGGAGATGACTATGGCTACACCTTC. Its protein is CASRRTGGDDYGYTF.

The V and J genes are TRBV5-1 and TRBJ2-5; the D is unclear. Trimming took 4 bases from V and 1 from J, leaving 2 bases between them. CDR3 length: 11 residues. CDR1 is SGHRS and CDR2 is YFSETQ in the germline V gene. Here the CDR3 DNA reads TGCGCCAGCAGCCGCCAAGAGACCCAGTACTTC. Its translation: CASSRQETQYF.

This clone has only one observation. This chain joins TRBV2 and TRBJ1-1, with TRBD1 matching 9 bases. The CDR3 sequence is 12 residues long. In germline, CDR1 is SNHLY, CDR2 FYNNEI. The ends lost 6 bases at V and 11 bases at J; junction bases unmatched: 7. The CDR3: CASRPDRGGAFF. CDR3 nucleotides: TGTGCCAGCAGACCGGACAGGGGTGGTGCTTTCTTT.

V gene TRBV5-1 combines with J gene TRBJ2-5; 7 bases line up with TRBD2. This CDR3 comprises 15 residues. Germline values: CDR1 SGHRS, CDR2 YFSETQ. V was clipped by 3 bases and J by 0 bases; unmatched bases: 5. The DNA of the CDR3 is TGCGCCAGCAGCTCCCCTAGCGGTTACCAAGAGACCCAGTACTTC. Protein: CASSSPSGYQETQYF.

The chain carries TRBV11-2 and TRBJ2-7; TRBD1 might be the D (5 bases). The V gene's germline CDR1 is SGHAT and CDR2 FQNNGV. The CDR3 extends over 15 amino acids. V was clipped by 1 base and J by 4 bases, with 14 bases between them. This chain's CDR3 is CASSLGVRESYEQYF. The DNA for the CDR3 is TGTGCCAGCAGCTTAGGCGTCAGGGAATCTTACGAGCAGTACTTC.

The CDR3 spells CASSLDRPSVYNEQFF. The CDR3 coding sequence is TGTGCCAGCAGCTTAGATCGGCCTAGCGTCTACAATGAGCAGTTCTTC. The V gene is TRBV11-2, the J gene TRBJ2-1; maybe TRBD2 (6 bases). Germline V gene sequence: CDR1 SGHAT, CDR2 FQNNGV. V was cut by 0 bases and J by 3 bases, with 12 bases left in between. This CDR3 comprises 16 residues.

The chain employs TRBV29-1 and TRBJ1-5; D might be TRBD1 (5 bases). Trimming removed 7 bases at V and 2 bases at J, with 9 bases between. The CDR3 has 12 amino acids. Germline-derived CDR1 and CDR2 are SQVTM and ANQGSEA. CDR3 residues: CSGGEGNQPQHF. Written as DNA, the CDR3 is TGCAGCGGGGGGGAGGGCAATCAGCCCCAGCATTTT.

Regarding this clone: Sequence at one end of the junction differs from germline and may be a read error. Other DNA variants within this sample encode the same CDR3. The J gene is TRBJ2-2, the V gene TRBV7-9; 8 nucleotides agree with TRBD2. Germline V lookup: CDR1 SEHNR, CDR2 FQNEAQ (reference sequence). The CDR3 loop spans 14 amino acids. The CDR3 region is CAKRAGVDTGELFF. In DNA form, the CDR3 reads TGTGCCAAACGAGCGGGAGTGGACACTGGGGAGCTGTTTTTT.

The V and J genes are TRBV19 and TRBJ1-4, with D unresolved. Trimming pared 10 bases from V and 8 bases from J, leaving 17 bases between. This CDR3 is built from 13 residues. Germline values: CDR1 LNHDA, CDR2 SQIVND (reference sequence). CDR3: CATTSAYLEKLFF. CDR3 nucleotide sequence: TGTGCCACTACGAGTGCCTATCTCGAAAAACTGTTTTTT.

The chain joins TRBV27 to TRBJ2-7; 7 bases agree with TRBD1. Germline CDR1 and CDR2: MNHEY and SMNVEV (reference sequence). The V gene end was trimmed by 4 bases and the J gene end by 4 bases; junction bases not matched to a gene: 7. The CDR3 consists of 14 residues. CDR3 DNA sequence: TGTGCCAGCAGTTACCGGGACAGAGCATACGAGCAGTACTTC. Amino acids: CASSYRDRAYEQYF.

This chain connects TRBV19 to TRBJ2-3; 11 bases are shared with TRBD1. Trimming removed 8 bases from V and 6 bases from J; junction bases left unmatched: 7. The CDR3 consists of 14 residues. Germline CDR1 reads LNHDA; CDR2 reads SQIVND (reference sequence). Here the CDR3 DNA reads TGTGCCAGTCAGGACAGGGGGCGCGTTGATACGCAGTATTTT. This codes for CASQDRGRVDTQYF.

This clone was found a few times. This chain joins TRBV5-1 and TRBJ2-7, with D maybe TRBD2 (5 bases). The CDR3 has 14 amino acids. Per the germline V gene, CDR1 is SGHRS and CDR2 is YFSETQ. With 0 bases removed from V and 0 bases from J, the gap between germline ends came to 7 bases. CDR3 protein: CASSLGGNSYEQYF. CDR3 in DNA: TGCGCCAGCAGCTTGGGAGGGAACTCCTACGAGCAGTACTTC.

The J gene is TRBJ2-7, the V gene TRBV5-1, with 9 nucleotides matching TRBD1. Per germline, CDR1 SGHRS and CDR2 YFSETQ. The CDR3 totals 16 residues. J gave up 1 base and V 3 bases, and 8 bases lay outside the gene matches. CDR3 region: CASSSKTGGLSYEQYF. Here the CDR3 DNA reads TGCGCCAGCAGCTCCAAGACAGGGGGGTTATCCTACGAGCAGTACTTC.

The chain is built from TRBV30 and TRBJ1-1; a possible D gene is TRBD1 (5 bases). The ends were cut back, 1 base at V and 1 base at J, with 10 bases in the middle. The CDR3 consists of 14 residues. From germline, CDR1 is GTSNPN and CDR2 SVGIG (reference sequence). CDR3 sequence: CAWSGRGENTEAFF. In DNA form, the CDR3 reads TGTGCCTGGAGTGGACGGGGGGAGAACACTGAAGCTTTCTTT. Supplemented by reference TRBV30 and TRBJ1-1, the full variable domain reads SQTIHQWPATLVQPVGSPLSLECTVEGTSNPNLYWYRQAAGRGLQLLFYSVGIGQISSEVPQNLSASRPQDRQFILSSKKLLLSDSGFYLCAWSGRGENTEAFFGQGTRLTVV.

V gene TRBV3-1 (or the pseudogene TRBV3-2) combines with J gene TRBJ2-7; possibly TRBD2 for D (5 bases). V was shortened by 4 bases and J by 2 bases, with 15 bases between the two germline ends. CDR3 length equals 15 residues. CDR1 is LGHDT, CDR2 YNNKEL, per germline (reference sequence). The CDR3 DNA sequence: TGTGCCAGCAGCCCATCCGGGATTCTGACCTACGAGCAGTACTTC. Its protein is CASSPSGILTYEQYF.

This clone has just one count. V gene TRBV10-3 combines with J gene TRBJ1-2; perhaps TRBD1 as D (5 bases). Germline CDR1 reads ENHRY; CDR2 reads SYGVKD. Trimming took off 11 bases at V and 4 bases at J, with 17 bases between the two ends. This CDR3 is built from 13 residues. Written as DNA, the CDR3 is TGTGCCTCCCGACAGCCAGTCACCTATGGCTACACCTTC. Amino acid sequence: CASRQPVTYGYTF.

This chain uses TRBV2 with TRBJ2-3, with a possible D match to TRBD1 (5 bases). V lost 6 bases, J lost 0 bases, and 7 bases lay in between. CDR3 length equals 13 residues. From germline, CDR1 is SNHLY and CDR2 FYNNEI. CDR3 loop: CASRGHSTDTQYF. DNA for the CDR3: TGTGCCAGCAGGGGGCACAGCACAGATACGCAGTATTTT.

This clone came up once. The chain has TRBV7-8 and TRBJ1-6; the D is unclear. The length of the CDR3 is 17 residues. The V gene lost 6 bases and the J gene lost 5 bases, with 20 bases spanning the gap. The V gene's germline CDR1 is SGHVS and CDR2 FQNEAQ. Here the CDR3 reads CASRQGLGAIDNSPLHF. CDR3 coding DNA: TGTGCCAGCAGGCAAGGACTGGGAGCAATTGATAATTCACCCCTCCACTTT.

The chain couples TRBV29-1 to TRBJ1-5; 10 positions match TRBD1. V lost 4 bases to trimming and J lost 2 bases; unmatched junction nucleotides: 5. This CDR3 spans 15 amino acids. Germline V lookup: CDR1 SQVTM, CDR2 ANQGSEA. The CDR3 DNA reads TGCAGCGTTGTTGAGACAGGGGGCGGCAATCAGCCCCAGCATTTT. Its translation is CSVVETGGGNQPQHF.

The V and J genes are TRBV7-7 and TRBJ2-5; 8 bases line up with TRBD1. The germline V gene has CDR1 SSHAT and CDR2 FNYEAQ (reference sequence). Losses at the gene ends were 4 bases for V and 5 bases for J; bases not matched to a gene: 9. This CDR3 has 15 amino acids. The CDR3 nucleotides read TGTGCCAGCAGCTACAGGACAGGGATCTGGGAGACCCAGTACTTC. This gives the protein CASSYRTGIWETQYF.

The rearrangement joins TRBV6-6 to TRBJ2-1; TRBD2 agrees at 8 bases. V lost 8 bases to trimming and J lost 8 bases; unmatched junction nucleotides: 8. Germline CDR1 and CDR2: MNHNY and SVGAGI (reference sequence). CDR3 length: 13 residues. The DNA of the CDR3 is TGTGCCAGCTCCCCGGGAGGGTCCGATGAGCAGTTCTTC. It codes for CASSPGGSDEQFF.

The chain employs TRBV30 and TRBJ1-5; D is unresolved. The CDR3 runs to 12 residues. Germline lookup yields CDR1 GTSNPN and CDR2 SVGIG (reference sequence). Between the trimmed V and J ends, which lost 4 bases and 2 bases, there was a span of 6 bases. This chain's CDR3 is CAWNLGNQPQHF. CDR3 coding DNA: TGTGCCTGGAACTTGGGCAATCAGCCCCAGCATTTT.

This clone showed up just once. V and J are TRBV19 and TRBJ2-7; TRBD1 aligns across 9 bases. V shed 3 bases, J shed 4 bases, and the junction held 4 bases outside the gene matches. The CDR3 spans 14 residues. CDR1 is LNHDA and CDR2 is SQIVND in the germline V gene (reference sequence). The CDR3 DNA is TGTGCCAGTAGTATGGGGACAGGGATTTACGAGCAGTACTTC. This gives the protein CASSMGTGIYEQYF.